Below are 16 T cell receptor beta chains sequenced from a single sample in a study of shared clonotypes between healthy human individuals (TCRdb year 2020). Libraries were made using the immunoSEQ multiplex PCR assay. The table comes from immuneACCESS by way of TCRdb, which keeps in-frame sequences with V and J called. Part of the clones is missing from these tables; in studies checked, under half for an unresolved V gene and the rest for unknown reasons. For this sample there are 600,000 to 750,000 clones; about two thirds appear just once. The ten largest clones add up to around 1.7% of the sample. The sequenced sample was memory CD4+ T cells sorted from blood. In the paper's terms, the cell subset or site label means: CD45RA-negative fraction. The receptor set was obtained from a woman in her twenties or thirties in good health.

The chain recombines TRBV2 with TRBJ1-5; TRBD1 is a possible D gene (5 bases). Germline-derived CDR1 and CDR2 are SNHLY and FYNNEI. V gave up 1 base and J gave up 7 bases, with 11 bases separating them. The CDR3 is 14 residues long. The CDR3 reads CASSEGGKDQPQHF. CDR3 nucleotide sequence: TGTGCCAGCAGTGAAGGGGGGAAGGACCAGCCCCAGCATTTT.

The chain combines TRBV28 with TRBJ1-5, with 10 positions matching TRBD1. Germline loops: CDR1 MDHEN, CDR2 SYDVKM. V was clipped by 6 bases and J by 2 bases; unmatched bases: 10. This CDR3 is built from 17 residues. CDR3 nucleotide sequence: TGTGCCAGCAGGAATTCCGGGACAGGGGCAGGCAATCAGCCCCAGCATTTT. Encoded protein: CASRNSGTGAGNQPQHF.

J is TRBJ1-2 and V is TRBV5-6; D possibly corresponds to TRBD1 (5 bases). V shed 1 base and J shed 4 bases, with 11 bases lying between them. Germline V gene lookup returns CDR1 SGHDT and CDR2 YYEEEE. The CDR3 spans 14 residues. Here the CDR3 DNA reads TGTGCCAGCAGCTTGTGGTCAGGGAGCTATGGCTACACCTTC. Amino acid sequence: CASSLWSGSYGYTF.

V and J are TRBV4-1 and TRBJ1-2; 7 positions match TRBD1. Germline V gene data show CDR1 as MGHRA and CDR2 as YSYEKL. The CDR3 is made up of 14 amino acids. V was clipped by 0 bases and J by 8 bases; unmatched bases: 6. CDR3 sequence (DNA): TGCGCCAGCAGCCAAGATAGACAGGGTCGGGGCTACACCTTC. This codes for CASSQDRQGRGYTF.

The gene calls are TRBV6-6 and TRBJ2-2; D not resolved. Germline V gives CDR1 MNHNY, CDR2 SVGAGI (reference sequence). With 2 bases removed from V and 7 bases from J, the gap between germline ends came to 14 bases. The CDR3 extends over 15 amino acids. The DNA of the CDR3 is TGTGCCAGCAGTTACCTTGTGGACGACGGCGGGGAGCTGTTTTTT. It encodes CASSYLVDDGGELFF.

The V gene is TRBV27, the J gene TRBJ1-1; 8 bases align to TRBD1. There are 15 residues in the CDR3. Looked up from germline, CDR1 is MNHEY and CDR2 is SMNVEV (reference sequence). The V gene end was trimmed by 7 bases and the J gene end by 2 bases; junction bases not matched to a gene: 9. The CDR3 bases are TGTGCCAGCATGAATGACGGACAGGGAAACACTGAAGCTTTCTTT. As protein: CASMNDGQGNTEAFF.

This clone was counted between two and nine times. The chain couples TRBV25-1 to TRBJ2-6, with 9 bases matching TRBD2. V trimming: 4 bases; J trimming: 1 base; junction bases outside the gene matches: 5. The germline V gene encodes CDR1 MGHDK and CDR2 SYGVNS. This CDR3 has 17 amino acids. CDR3 residues: CASSASAGGSGANVLTF. The CDR3 coding sequence is TGTGCCAGCAGTGCTTCAGCGGGAGGATCTGGGGCCAACGTCCTGACTTTC.

This clone came up once. J is TRBJ2-5 and V is TRBV29-1, with 7 bases lining up with TRBD2. The ends lost 4 bases at V and 5 bases at J; junction bases unmatched: 7. This CDR3 region has 13 residues. Germline-derived CDR1 and CDR2 are SQVTM and ANQGSEA. The CDR3 spells CSVARGTMETQYF. As DNA, the CDR3 is TGCAGCGTTGCTCGCGGGACTATGGAGACCCAGTACTTC.

The CDR3 region is CASRSGQYHEQFF. The DNA of the CDR3 is TGCGCCAGCCGTTCCGGACAGTACCATGAGCAGTTCTTC. The J gene is TRBJ2-1, the V gene TRBV10-2, with D possibly being TRBD1 (6 bases). Germline-derived CDR1 and CDR2 are WSHSY and SAAADI. This CDR3 has 13 amino acids. V was clipped by 8 bases and J by 8 bases, with 16 bases between them.

V usage is TRBV28 and J usage is TRBJ1-2; 7 bases align to TRBD1. Trimming removed 2 bases from V and 8 bases from J; junction bases left unmatched: 14. The germline V gene has CDR1 MDHEN and CDR2 SYDVKM. The CDR3 has 16 residues. This chain's CDR3 is CASSLGGAEGAYGYTF. In DNA, the CDR3 is TGTGCCAGCAGTTTAGGGGGGGCCGAGGGGGCCTACGGCTACACCTTC.

The rearrangement joins TRBV27 to TRBJ2-3; 10 bases match TRBD2. Germline V gives CDR1 MNHEY, CDR2 SMNVEV (reference sequence). With 6 bases clipped from V and 3 bases from J, the junction kept 3 bases outside the gene matches. This CDR3 spans 14 amino acids. The CDR3, as DNA: TGTGCCAGCAGCGGGACTAGCGTAACAGATACGCAGTATTTT. Translating gives CASSGTSVTDTQYF.

This chain links TRBV14 with TRBJ1-5; D is perhaps TRBD1 (6 bases). CDR3 length: 15 residues. CDR1 SGHDN and CDR2 FVKESK come from the germline V gene. V was cut by 5 bases and J by 5 bases, with 16 bases left in between. The CDR3 sequence is CASSKGGTPHQPQHF. The DNA of the CDR3 is TGTGCCAGCAGCAAAGGGGGGACACCCCATCAGCCCCAGCATTTT.

This CDR3 is CASSKGILSEQFF. CDR3 sequence (DNA): TGTGCCAGCAGTAAGGGAATTCTCTCTGAGCAGTTCTTC. The chain combines TRBV27 with TRBJ2-1; D not certain. Per the germline V gene, CDR1 is MNHEY and CDR2 is SMNVEV (reference sequence). The ends were cut back, 5 bases at V and 9 bases at J, with 14 bases in the middle. CDR3 length: 13 amino acids.

This rearrangement joins TRBV28 to TRBJ2-2, with a tentative D call TRBD1 (5 bases). CDR3 length: 14 residues. Between the trimmed V and J ends, which lost 2 bases and 5 bases, there was a span of 9 bases. Germline-derived CDR1 and CDR2 are MDHEN and SYDVKM. CDR3 sequence (DNA): TGTGCCAGCAGTTTACGGGCAGGGACCGGGGAGCTGTTTTTT. This gives the protein CASSLRAGTGELFF.

The gene calls are TRBV21-1 and TRBJ1-2; the D call of TRBD1 is as the table states it, not checked on the DNA. TRBV21-1 is a documented pseudogene. The CDR3 is 17 amino acids. Here the CDR3 reads CASSKDGTGGVTGGYTF. DNA of the CDR3: TGTGCCAGCAGCAAAGACGGGACAGGGGGCGTCACCGGTGGCTACACCTTC.

With regard to this clone: Other DNA variants within this sample encode the same CDR3. The chain recombines TRBV6-1 with TRBJ2-7, with 9 bases identical to TRBD1. V trimming: 4 bases; J trimming: 3 bases; junction bases outside the gene matches: 4. This CDR3 region has 14 residues. Germline V CDR1 and CDR2: MNHNS, SASEGT. CDR3 in DNA: TGTGCCAGCAGTGGCCGACAGGGGGGCTACGAGCAGTACTTC. Its translation is CASSGRQGGYEQYF.